This TCR beta chain was captured by sequencing in a study of shared clonotypes between healthy human individuals. Naive CD8 cells were CD45RO-negative, positively selected for CCR7, excluding terminally differentiated effector memory CD45RA+ cells. Every subset's genomic DNA went evenly onto several immunoSEQ plates. Measured with immunoSEQ multiplex PCR; TCRdb has only the in-frame clones, and not every one. Among some 2 million clones listed, around 96% were seen once. The sequence was obtained from a man between 18 and 29 years old in good health. Sequencing was performed on naive CD8+ T cells sorted from blood.

The CDR3 nucleotides are TGTGCCAGCAGCGTAGTGGGTTCGGCAGGCTCCTACAATGAGCAGTTCTTC. Translated, it gives CASSVVGSAGSYNEQFF. The J gene is TRBJ2-1, the V gene TRBV9; D not resolved. The CDR3 runs to 17 residues. The germline CDR1 and CDR2 sequences are SGDLS and YYNGEE. Trimming pared 0 bases from V and 0 bases from J, leaving 13 bases between. The full variable domain, rest sourced from reference TRBV9 and TRBJ2-1, is DSGVTQTPKHLITATGQRVTLRCSPRSGDLSVYWYQQSLDQGLQFLIQYYNGEERAKGNILERFSAQQFPDLHSELNLSSLELGDSALYFCASSVVGSAGSYNEQFFGPGTRLTVL.